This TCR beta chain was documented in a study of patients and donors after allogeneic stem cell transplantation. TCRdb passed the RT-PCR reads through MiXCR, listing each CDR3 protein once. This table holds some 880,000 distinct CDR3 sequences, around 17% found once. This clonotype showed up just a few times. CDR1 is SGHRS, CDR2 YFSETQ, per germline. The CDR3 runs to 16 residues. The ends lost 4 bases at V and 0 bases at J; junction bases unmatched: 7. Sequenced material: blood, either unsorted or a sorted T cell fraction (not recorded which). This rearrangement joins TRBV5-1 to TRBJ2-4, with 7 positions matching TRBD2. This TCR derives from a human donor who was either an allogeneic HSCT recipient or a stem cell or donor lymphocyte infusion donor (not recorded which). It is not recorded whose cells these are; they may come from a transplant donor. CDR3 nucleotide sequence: TGCGCCAGCAGCCCCTCGGGGGGACTAGCCAAAAACATTCAGTACTTC. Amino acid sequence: CASSPSGGLAKNIQYF.